This TCR beta chain is drawn from a study of sequential checkpoint blockade in melanoma. The CDR3 totals 15 residues. The V end was cut by 3 bases, the J end by 0 bases, with 8 bases between. The germline CDR1 and CDR2 sequences are SGHNT and YENEEA. Only in-frame clones appear in the TCRdb table, and some are missing; sequencing was by immunoSEQ multiplex PCR. There are some 7,000 clones in the sample; 23% occur only once, and about a tenth lies in the top ten. A few counts support this clone. The treatment was: randomized to nivolumab then ipilimumab (arm A) or the reverse (arm B). This receptor was obtained from a human donor with melanoma. V gene TRBV11-3 combines with J gene TRBJ2-2, with D hard to call. The sequences come from tumor tissue (inferred from file names), collected from a patient given nivolumab and ipilimumab in sequence. The CDR3 DNA reads as TGTGCCAGCAGCTTCAGGTATCCGAACACCGGGGAGCTGTTTTTT. It encodes CASSFRYPNTGELFF.